This T cell receptor (beta chain) was captured in a study of early T cells in non-severe SARS-CoV-2 infection. Overall study context: Sequencing targeted bulk RNA from unsorted whole blood, leaving chains unpaired.

Study-level findings and limits: A preference for anti-spike CD8 responses marked VDJdb matching, which missed private and CD4 specificities.

Unique molecular identifier tags were affixed to discrete cDNA molecules. TCRdb reprocessed the 5' RACE reads via MiXCR and lists one record per CDR3 protein. The sample includes around 30,000 distinct CDR3 sequences, around 6% of them seen just once. V shed 4 bases and J 4 bases; nucleotides not matched to a gene: 6. The CDR3 has 14 amino acids. Germline V gives CDR1 SGHDN, CDR2 FVKESK. As to this clonotype: Antigen unknown.

The sequenced sample consisted of whole blood. The receptor's source is an adult who was a healthcare worker with PCR-confirmed SARS-CoV-2 infection or an uninfected control (not recorded which). The chain uses TRBV14 and TRBJ1-1; 7 nucleotides match TRBD1. CDR3 nucleotide sequence: TGTGCCAGCAGCCCCTACAGGACAGGCACTGAAGCTTTCTTT. This sequence encodes CASSPYRTGTEAFF.